This T cell receptor beta chain was captured in a study of long-term antiretroviral therapy in people with HIV. This CDR3 region has 14 residues. Germline V gene data show CDR1 as SGHRS and CDR2 as YFSETQ. V lost 0 bases, J lost 0 bases, and 7 bases lay in between. Assay version v3.0 of immunoSEQ was used, and it was run at survey level. Data came from immunoSEQ multiplex PCR; TCRdb stores just in-frame clones and leaves some out. Among around 21,000 clones listed, approximately 80% were seen once. This rearrangement joins TRBV5-1 to TRBJ2-7; no reliable D call. Sequenced here: unsorted PBMCs, sampled 1.9 years after starting antiretroviral therapy. The TCR originated in a woman aged 45-60 years with HIV. CDR3 amino acids: CASSLDHRSYEQYF. The CDR3 bases are TGCGCCAGCAGCTTGGACCACCGCTCCTACGAGCAGTACTTC.